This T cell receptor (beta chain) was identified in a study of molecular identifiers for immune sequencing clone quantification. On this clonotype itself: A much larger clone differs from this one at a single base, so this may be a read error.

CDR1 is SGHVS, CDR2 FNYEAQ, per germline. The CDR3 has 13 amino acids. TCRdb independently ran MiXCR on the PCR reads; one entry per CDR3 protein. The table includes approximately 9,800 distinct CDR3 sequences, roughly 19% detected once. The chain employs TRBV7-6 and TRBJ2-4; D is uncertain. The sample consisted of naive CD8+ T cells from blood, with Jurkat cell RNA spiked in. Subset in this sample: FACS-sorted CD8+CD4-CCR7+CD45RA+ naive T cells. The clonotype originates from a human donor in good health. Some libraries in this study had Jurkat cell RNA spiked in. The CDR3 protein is CASMDDTENTQYF. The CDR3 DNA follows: TGTGCCAGCATGGACGACACCGAAAACACTCAGTACTTC.